Presented here are 3 T cell receptor beta chains from one specimen sequenced in a study of blood T cell repertoires in COVID-19. Generated by immunoSEQ multiplex PCR, the TCRdb table keeps only in-frame clones and is missing some. This table has roughly 66,000 clones, about 91% appearing once. The sample taken for sequencing was peripheral blood. These receptors came from a human donor with active COVID-19. The donor label of this sample is uncertain.

Regarding this clone: Other DNA sequences from this sample encode an identical CDR3 as well. This chain joins TRBV28 and TRBJ2-7, with D maybe TRBD1 (6 bases). The CDR3 has 12 amino acids. CDR1 MDHEN and CDR2 SYDVKM come from the germline V gene. V shed 5 bases and J shed 5 bases, with 10 bases lying between them. In nucleotides, the CDR3 is TGTGCCAGCAGTCTCAGGGGTAACGAGCAGTACTTC. Amino acid sequence: CASSLRGNEQYF.

This rearrangement joins TRBV28 to TRBJ2-7; 9 nucleotides agree with TRBD1. The V gene end was trimmed by 5 bases and the J gene end by 5 bases; junction bases not matched to a gene: 16. The CDR3 has 17 amino acids. Germline CDR1 reads MDHEN; CDR2 reads SYDVKM. CDR3 nucleotides: TGTGCCAGCAGTCCCTCCCCGGGACAGGGTCAGGGGGACGAGCAGTACTTC. Translated, it gives CASSPSPGQGQGDEQYF.

This chain connects TRBV6-5 to TRBJ1-5, with D perhaps matching TRBD1 (6 bases). The CDR3 consists of 13 residues. V was trimmed by 8 bases and J by 3 bases, leaving 11 bases between them. Germline CDR1 reads MNHEY; CDR2 reads SVGAGI. The CDR3 reads CASLGQINQPQHF. CDR3 nucleotide sequence: TGTGCCAGCTTAGGACAGATCAATCAGCCCCAGCATTTT.